There are a few counts of the clone carrying this TCR beta chain. Per sample, at least 6 micrograms of total RNA were extracted. V dropped 6 bases and J dropped 3 bases, with 11 bases sitting between them. Germline V gene sequence: CDR1 SGHTA, CDR2 FQGNSA. The CDR3 consists of 13 residues. This entry comes from a study of blood T cells in healthy people across ages. It was with a sample-barcoded 5' primer and a J-beta primer mix that a second PCR of about 6 to 12 cycles was run. A single record per CDR3 protein comes from TCRdb applying MiXCR to the 5' RACE reads. Of fewer than 1,200,000 distinct CDR3 sequences in the sample, about 23% were seen once. The same sample was also used in a study of T cells of mothers and their children.

The receptor was isolated from a girl aged 2 to 9 in good health. The J gene is TRBJ1-2, the V gene TRBV7-2, with a tentative D call TRBD1 (5 bases). The sequenced sample was blood. The DNA for the CDR3 is TGTGCCAGCAGGAGAGTAGGGGACTATGGCTACACCTTC. Translating gives CASRRVGDYGYTF.